This T cell receptor beta chain originates from a study of beta chain features in type 1 diabetes. Broader study findings: Small HLA sub-analyses could not settle whether HLA shapes TCRB rearrangement. Across all four CD4+ subsets, people with type 1 diabetes showed modestly shorter TCRB CDR3s.

The CDR3 loop spans 14 amino acids. The germline V gene has CDR1 SGHTA and CDR2 FQGNSA. V was trimmed by 6 bases and J by 4 bases, leaving 12 bases between them. About this clone: Its target is not known.

Isolated RNA was reverse transcribed in full, so expressed TCRB transcripts were sequenced. Data came from immunoSEQ multiplex PCR; TCRdb stores just in-frame clones and leaves some out. The sample has 250,000 to 300,000 clones, about 8% seen once. There was one heparinised blood draw per donor, averaging roughly 0.12 L. The sequenced sample consisted of central memory CD4+ T cells from blood. The origin of this receptor is a woman aged 18 to 35 in good health. The genes are TRBV7-2 and TRBJ1-4; D possibly corresponds to TRBD1 (5 bases). CDR3 protein: CASRLRGRNEKLFF. DNA for the CDR3: TGTGCCAGCAGGTTACGGGGCCGTAATGAAAAACTGTTTTTT.